A single sample gave rise to the 26 T cell receptor beta chains below, sequenced in a study of a mutant IDH1 vaccine in newly diagnosed glioma. Assay used: immunoSEQ multiplex PCR; TCRdb lists only in-frame clones, some missing. The table shows about 100,000 clones, with 80% occurring only once. Time point indicated: baseline, week 1 (first vaccination visit). Treatment in this sample: pre-vaccination baseline after standard-of-care therapy. The starting material was PBMCs, obtained from a glioma patient treated with radiotherapy, temozolomide or both. Source of these receptors: a man aged 35-49 years with glioma.

The rearrangement joins TRBV7-9 to TRBJ2-1, with D possibly being TRBD1 or TRBD2 (5 bases each). The V gene's germline CDR1 is SEHNR and CDR2 FQNEAQ (reference sequence). This CDR3 comprises 16 residues. V lost 3 bases and J lost 0, with 12 bases in between. DNA for the CDR3: TGTGCCAGCAGCTTGGACACGGGGAGCTCCTACAATGAGCAGTTCTTC. Protein: CASSLDTGSSYNEQFF. The full variable domain, in which reference TRBV7-9 and TRBJ2-1 provide the parts outside the CDR3, is DTGVSQNPRHKITKRGQNVTFRCDPISEHNRLYWYRQTLGQGPEFLTYFQNEAQLEKSRLLSDRFSAERPKGSFSTLEIQRTEQGDSAMYLCASSLDTGSSYNEQFFGPGTRLTVL.

The chain has TRBV25-1 and TRBJ1-4; tentatively, D is TRBD1 (5 bases). This CDR3 has 16 amino acids. Germline CDR1 and CDR2: MGHDK and SYGVNS. V gave up 4 bases and J gave up 0 bases, with 12 bases separating them. DNA for the CDR3: TGTGCCAGCAGTGGGAGACAGTTAGCAACTAATGAAAAACTGTTTTTT. Translation gives CASSGRQLATNEKLFF.

The chain uses TRBV25-1 and TRBJ2-1; D might be TRBD1 (5 bases). This CDR3 has 14 residues. Germline lookup yields CDR1 MGHDK and CDR2 SYGVNS. V was clipped by 6 bases and J by 4 bases, with 13 bases between them. The CDR3 coding sequence is TGTGCCAGCAGGGGGCCCTACGCTTACAATGAGCAGTTCTTC. The encoded protein is CASRGPYAYNEQFF.

The rearrangement uses TRBV9 and TRBJ2-5, with 9 bases identical to TRBD1. Unmatched junction bases numbered 5, after V lost 0 bases and J lost 2 bases. Per germline, CDR1 SGDLS and CDR2 YYNGEE. This CDR3 is built from 16 residues. This CDR3 reads CASSVVGGTGQETQYF. CDR3 sequence (DNA): TGTGCCAGCAGCGTAGTTGGCGGGACAGGGCAAGAGACCCAGTACTTC.

The rearrangement links TRBV7-9 to TRBJ2-2, with a tentative D call TRBD2 (6 bases). The germline V gene encodes CDR1 SEHNR and CDR2 FQNEAQ (reference sequence). The CDR3 length is 16 residues. Trimming removed 5 bases from V and 5 bases from J, with 18 bases in between. The CDR3 sequence is CASSDTRGGLTGELFF. In DNA form, the CDR3 reads TGTGCCAGCAGCGATACTAGGGGAGGCTTGACCGGGGAGCTGTTTTTT.

V is TRBV11-1 and J is TRBJ2-1; maybe TRBD1 (6 bases). Trimming shortened V by 1 base and J by 4 bases, and 11 bases separated the two germline ends. Germline assignment: CDR1 SGHAT and CDR2 FQDESV (reference sequence). This CDR3 is 15 amino acids long. The CDR3 coding sequence is TGTGCCAGCAGCTTAGACAGGGCATCATACAATGAGCAGTTCTTC. Translating it yields CASSLDRASYNEQFF.

This clone appeared once. The chain recombines TRBV5-1 with TRBJ2-2; D gene unclear. Deletions cut 0 bases from V and 5 bases from J, with 8 bases between. The CDR3 consists of 14 residues. CDR1 is SGHRS, CDR2 YFSETQ, per germline. The CDR3 region has the DNA TGCGCCAGCAGCTTGGCCCCGAGGACCGGGGAGCTGTTTTTT. This gives the protein CASSLAPRTGELFF.

The chain uses TRBV7-2 and TRBJ2-3; D assignment may be TRBD1 or TRBD2 (6 bases each). The CDR3 has 14 residues. CDR1 and CDR2 (germline): SGHTA, FQGNSA. V was shortened by 1 base and J by 5 bases, with 10 bases between the two germline ends. CDR3 DNA sequence: TGTGCCAGCAGCTTAGGGGGGGCCCTAGATACGCAGTATTTT. It yields the protein CASSLGGALDTQYF.

The V gene is TRBV30, the J gene TRBJ2-4, with 7 nucleotides matching TRBD2. CDR3 length: 16 residues. Germline V gene data show CDR1 as GTSNPN and CDR2 as SVGIG (reference sequence). J was trimmed by 7 bases and V by 0 bases; bases with no gene match: 12. CDR3 bases: TGTGCCTGGAGTGTACGGAGTGGACTAGTCAGGAACATTCAGTACTTC. It yields the protein CAWSVRSGLVRNIQYF.

The genes are TRBV19 and TRBJ2-7, with 11 bases that match TRBD1. This CDR3 has 14 residues. Germline V lookup: CDR1 LNHDA, CDR2 SQIVND (reference sequence). The ends lost 6 bases at V and 5 bases at J; junction bases unmatched: 6. The CDR3 DNA follows: TGTGCCAGTAGCCCAAGGGACAGGGGGGACGAGCAGTACTTC. Amino acid sequence: CASSPRDRGDEQYF.

About this clone itself: Other DNA sequences in this sample translate to the same CDR3. J is TRBJ2-5 and V is TRBV7-2; D perhaps matches TRBD2 (5 bases). V lost 1 base to trimming and J lost 1 base, with 10 bases between them. The CDR3 is 15 residues long. Germline V lookup: CDR1 SGHTA, CDR2 FQGNSA. The CDR3 DNA reads as TGTGCCAGCAGCTTAGGTCTAGCCATCCAAGAGACCCAGTACTTC. Translation: CASSLGLAIQETQYF.

The V gene is TRBV4-3, the J gene TRBJ2-2; D unclear. V lost 3 bases, J lost 2 bases, and 10 bases lay in between. The CDR3 has 15 residues. Looked up from germline, CDR1 is LGHNA and CDR2 is YSLEER. The CDR3 sequence is CASSQGLFNTGELFF. In nucleotides, the CDR3 is TGCGCCAGCAGCCAGGGTCTTTTTAACACCGGGGAGCTGTTTTTT.

The rearrangement links TRBV5-1 to TRBJ1-5; D is ambiguous. V was shortened by 2 bases and J by 7 bases, with 10 bases between the two germline ends. CDR3 length: 13 residues. Per germline, CDR1 SGHRS and CDR2 YFSETQ. The CDR3 sequence: CASSLEGGQPQHF. CDR3 nucleotides: TGCGCCAGCAGCTTAGAGGGCGGCCAGCCCCAGCATTTT.

The chain has TRBV4-3 and TRBJ1-2, with a possible D match to TRBD1 (5 bases). CDR1 is LGHNA and CDR2 is YSLEER in the germline V gene. The CDR3 spans 13 residues. V was clipped by 1 base and J by 6 bases, with 9 bases between them. The chain's CDR3 is CASSQVAGNGYTF. The CDR3 DNA sequence: TGCGCCAGCAGCCAAGTGGCAGGGAATGGCTACACCTTC.

The chain employs TRBV28 and TRBJ1-4, with D possibly matching TRBD1 (5 bases). The CDR3 has 15 amino acids. V dropped 8 bases and J dropped 5 bases, with 18 bases sitting between them. Germline V gives CDR1 MDHEN, CDR2 SYDVKM. Here the CDR3 DNA reads TGTGCCAGCGCTAGAGGGGCAGTCCTCAATGAAAAACTGTTTTTT. It specifies CASARGAVLNEKLFF.

The chain couples TRBV9 to TRBJ2-6; the match to TRBD2 covers 9 bases. The CDR3 is 15 amino acids. Germline CDR1 reads SGDLS; CDR2 reads YYNGEE. V shed 5 bases, J shed 2 bases, and the junction held 2 bases outside the gene matches. The CDR3 loop reads CASSSGGPGANVLTF. In DNA form, the CDR3 reads TGTGCCAGCAGTAGCGGGGGCCCTGGGGCCAACGTCCTGACTTTC. The variable domain in full, completed from reference TRBV9 and TRBJ2-6, reads DSGVTQTPKHLITATGQRVTLRCSPRSGDLSVYWYQQSLDQGLQFLIQYYNGEERAKGNILERFSAQQFPDLHSELNLSSLELGDSALYFCASSSGGPGANVLTFGAGSRLTVL.

This chain links TRBV9 with TRBJ2-1; either TRBD1 or TRBD2 may fit D (6 bases each). The CDR3 is 16 residues long. Germline lookup yields CDR1 SGDLS and CDR2 YYNGEE. V was pared by 0 bases and J by 4 bases, with 14 bases between. The CDR3 sequence is CASSVGGGKIYNEQFF. CDR3 in DNA: TGTGCCAGCAGCGTAGGAGGGGGGAAGATTTACAATGAGCAGTTCTTC.

This chain connects TRBV7-3 to TRBJ2-2; D could derive from TRBD1 or TRBD2 (6 bases each). In germline, CDR1 is SGHTA, CDR2 FQGTGA. This CDR3 is built from 16 residues. V was pared by 4 bases and J by 4 bases, with 16 bases between. The CDR3 nucleotides read TGTGCCAGCAGCTGGGGGGCTAGCAGCTTCACCGGGGAGCTGTTTTTT. Amino acid sequence: CASSWGASSFTGELFF. Drawing the rest from reference TRBV7-3 and TRBJ2-2, the complete variable domain is GAGVSQTPSNKVTEKGKYVELRCDPISGHTALYWYRQSLGQGPEFLIYFQGTGAADDSGLPNDRFFAVRPEGSVSTLKIQRTERGDSAVYLCASSWGASSFTGELFFGEGSRLTVL.

This CDR3 is CASSATPRGWELFF. The CDR3 DNA reads as TGTGCCAGCAGCGCAACCCCCAGGGGCTGGGAGCTGTTTTTT. J is TRBJ2-2 and V is TRBV9, with TRBD1 as a possible D gene (6 bases). This CDR3 is built from 14 residues. The V gene lost 3 bases and the J gene lost 9 bases, with 15 bases spanning the gap. CDR1 and CDR2 (germline): SGDLS, YYNGEE.

The V call is TRBV6-7, the J call TRBJ2-1; 10 bases map to TRBD2. TRBV6-7 is given ORF status, its function remaining uncertain. CDR3 length equals 23 residues. Unmatched junction bases numbered 29, after V lost 4 bases and J lost 5 bases. This CDR3 reads CASSLTPVAGGSGTYFCNNEQFF. The DNA for the CDR3 is TGTGCCAGCAGTTTGACCCCCGTAGCGGGAGGAAGCGGAACCTACTTTTGTAACAATGAGCAGTTCTTC.

V and J are TRBV6-5 and TRBJ1-2, with D possibly being TRBD1 (5 bases). The CDR3 runs to 14 residues. V was clipped by 2 bases and J by 4 bases, with 11 bases between them. Germline CDR1 reads MNHEY; CDR2 reads SVGAGI. The CDR3 DNA sequence: TGTGCCAGCAGTTACAGACAGAGCACCTATGGCTACACCTTC. It translates to CASSYRQSTYGYTF.

The CDR3 coding sequence is TGTGCCAGCAGCAACCAAGCGGGAGGGTACGAGCAGTACTTC. Encoded protein: CASSNQAGGYEQYF. The rearrangement joins TRBV7-3 to TRBJ2-7; 10 nucleotides match TRBD2. Germline CDR1 and CDR2: SGHTA and FQGTGA. The CDR3 spans 14 residues. After removal of 5 bases from V and 4 bases from J, the junction contained 5 bases not matched to a gene.

The CDR3 DNA sequence: TGTGCCAGCACCCGCCTTGGACAGAAAGAAGAGACCCAGTACTTC. It is translated as CASTRLGQKEETQYF. This sequence joins TRBV7-2 and TRBJ2-5; TRBD1 might be the D (6 bases). Germline V gene lookup returns CDR1 SGHTA and CDR2 FQGNSA. The CDR3 runs to 15 residues. V lost 7 bases, J lost 3 bases, and 18 bases lay in between.

V usage is TRBV7-9 and J usage is TRBJ2-1; 12 bases match TRBD2. The germline V gene has CDR1 SEHNR and CDR2 FQNEAQ (reference sequence). Germline trimming cut 4 bases from V and 4 bases from J; bases unmatched to any gene: 11. CDR3 size: 18 residues. CDR3 nucleotides: TGTGCCAGCAGCTCTCCGACTAGCGGGGGATCGCGTTACAATGAGCAGTTCTTC. Protein product: CASSSPTSGGSRYNEQFF.

The chain combines TRBV19 with TRBJ2-1; 16 nucleotides match TRBD2. Unmatched junction bases numbered 9, after V lost 5 bases and J lost 8 bases. This CDR3 is 17 amino acids long. Germline V gives CDR1 LNHDA, CDR2 SQIVND (reference sequence). CDR3 DNA: TGTGCCAGTAGTGACCCGGGACTAGCGGGGGGGCCGGATGAGCAGTTCTTC. It encodes CASSDPGLAGGPDEQFF.

The rearrangement joins TRBV18 to TRBJ1-1; weak D call: TRBD1 (6 bases). Per the germline V gene, CDR1 is KGHSH and CDR2 is LQKENI. This CDR3 region has 13 residues. The V gene lost 0 bases and the J gene lost 8 bases, with 10 bases spanning the gap. CDR3 protein: CASSPPVGTEAFF. DNA of the CDR3: TGTGCCAGCTCACCACCGGTGGGGACAGAAGCTTTCTTT. The complete variable domain, with remaining parts taken from reference TRBV18 and TRBJ1-1, reads NAGVMQNPRHLVRRRGQEARLRCSPMKGHSHVYWYRQLPEEGLKFMVYLQKENIIDESGMPKERFSAEFPKEGPSILRIQQVVRGDSAAYFCASSPPVGTEAFFGQGTRLTVV.